This T cell receptor (beta chain) was captured by sequencing in a study of vaccination effects on CD4 cells after COVID-19. Study-level background: Of the BNT162b2 and mRNA-1273 vaccines, participants received two doses of one or the other.

With respect to this clone: Its specificity is unknown.

This CDR3 has 15 amino acids. Per germline, CDR1 SGHTS and CDR2 YDEGEE. The junction had 5 bases not matched to a gene; V was cut back by 2 bases and J by 7 bases. Study-level results: Marked contraction was observed in infection-induced and vaccine-induced clones late after vaccination.

Measured with immunoSEQ multiplex PCR; TCRdb has only the in-frame clones, and not every one. The sample records about 63,000 clones, roughly 75% being singletons. Prior to sequencing, the ViraFEST assay stimulated PBMC with viral peptide pools, which expanded the antigen-specific CD4+ T cells. Subsequent to a culture period of 10 days, CD4+ T cells were isolated. Vaccine recipients lacked prior SARS-CoV-2 infection and had negative nucleocapsid antibodies. A half-volume exchange with IL-2 medium occurred on days 3 and 7. Here the sequenced sample was CD4+ T cells from PBMCs cultured with HCoV-OC43 spike peptides, taken before COVID-19 vaccination. The subset: HCoV-OC43 spike overlapping peptide pool stimulation. The receptor's source is a human donor who received a COVID-19 vaccine. V and J are TRBV5-8 and TRBJ2-2; TRBD1 aligns across 10 bases. The CDR3: CASSLGTGVDGELFF. In nucleotides, the CDR3 is TGTGCCAGCAGCTTAGGGACAGGGGTCGACGGGGAGCTGTTTTTT. The whole variable domain, remainder taken from reference TRBV5-8 and TRBJ2-2, is EAGVTQSPTHLIKTRGQQATLRCSPISGHTSVYWYQQALGLGLQFLLWYDEGEERNRGNFPPRFSGRQFPNYSSELNVNALELEDSALYLCASSLGTGVDGELFFGEGSRLTVL.